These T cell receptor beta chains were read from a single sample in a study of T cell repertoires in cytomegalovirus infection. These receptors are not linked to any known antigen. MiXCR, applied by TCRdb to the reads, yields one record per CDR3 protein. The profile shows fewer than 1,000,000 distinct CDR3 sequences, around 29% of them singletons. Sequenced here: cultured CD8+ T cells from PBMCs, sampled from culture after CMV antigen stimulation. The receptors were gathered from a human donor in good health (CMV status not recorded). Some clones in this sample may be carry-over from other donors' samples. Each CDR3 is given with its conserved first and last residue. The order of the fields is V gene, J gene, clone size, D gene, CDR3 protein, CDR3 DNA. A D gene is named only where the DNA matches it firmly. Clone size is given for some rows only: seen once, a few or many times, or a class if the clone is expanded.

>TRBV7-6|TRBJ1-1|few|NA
CASSSPGGRNTEAFF
TGTGCCAGCAGCTCTCCGGGGGGGAGGAACACTGAAGCTTTCTTT
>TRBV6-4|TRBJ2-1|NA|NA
CASSEMAGVDEQFF
TGTGCCAGCAGTGAAATGGCAGGGGTTGATGAGCAGTTCTTC
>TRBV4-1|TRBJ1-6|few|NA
CASSQIQGSLHF
TGCGCCAGCAGCCAAATACAGGGATCACTCCACTTT
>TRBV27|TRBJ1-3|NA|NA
CASSPSMDSSGNTIYF
TGTGCCAGCAGCCCTTCGATGGATAGCTCTGGAAACACCATATATTTT
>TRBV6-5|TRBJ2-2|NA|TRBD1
CASSMGQGTGELFF
TGTGCCAGCAGTATGGGACAGGGGACCGGGGAGCTGTTTTTT
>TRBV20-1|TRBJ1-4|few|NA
CSARPRGEEKLFF
TGCAGTGCTAGACCTCGGGGGGAAGAAAAACTGTTTTTT
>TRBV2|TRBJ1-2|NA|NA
CASSEVGPYYGYTF
TGTGCCAGCAGTGAGGTGGGCCCCTACTATGGCTACACCTTC
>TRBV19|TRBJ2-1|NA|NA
CVSSMGQSLNNEQFF
TGTGTCAGTAGTATGGGTCAGTCCCTTAACAATGAGCAGTTCTTC
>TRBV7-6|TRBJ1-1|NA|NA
CASTSPGGTNTEAFF
TGTGCCAGCACCTCACCTGGAGGGACGAACACTGAAGCTTTCTTT
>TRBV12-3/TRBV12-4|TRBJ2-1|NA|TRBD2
CASIQWGRVEQFF
TGTGCCAGCATCCAGTGGGGGAGGGTTGAGCAGTTCTTC
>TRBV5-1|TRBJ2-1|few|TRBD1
CASSLRQGGEQFF
TGCGCCAGCAGCCTAAGACAGGGCGGGGAGCAGTTCTTC
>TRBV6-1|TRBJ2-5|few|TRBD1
CASRGQGITETQYF
TGTGCCAGCAGAGGACAGGGTATTACGGAGACCCAGTACTTC
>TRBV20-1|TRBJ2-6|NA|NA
CSAFRVSGANVLTF
TGCAGTGCTTTTCGGGTCTCTGGGGCCAACGTCCTGACTTTC
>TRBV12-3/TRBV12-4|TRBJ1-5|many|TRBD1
CASSSDRDNQPQHF
TGTGCCAGCAGTTCTGACAGGGACAATCAGCCCCAGCATTTT